The 26 T cell receptor beta chains below come from one sample, sequenced in a study of cytomegalovirus exposure and HLA in healthy donors. The PCR was carried out with 60 Vbeta primers and 13 Jbeta primers. Some clones are missing from TCRdb's copy, which holds only in-frame ones; the method was immunoSEQ multiplex PCR. The sample lists over 85,000 clones, around 68% occurring once. Sequenced: PBMCs. The receptors come from a human donor in good health.

The genes are TRBV7-7 and TRBJ2-2; no clear D gene. This CDR3 contains 13 residues. The V end lost 1 base, the J end lost 6 bases, and 6 bases lay between the germline ends. CDR1 and CDR2 from the germline V gene are SSHAT and FNYEAQ (reference sequence). The CDR3 loop reads CASSLVFAGELFF. DNA of the CDR3: TGTGCCAGCAGCTTAGTTTTCGCCGGGGAGCTGTTTTTT.

There are a few counts of this clone. This chain links TRBV5-4 with TRBJ1-1, with 9 bases matching TRBD1. Germline assignment: CDR1 SGHNT and CDR2 YYREEE (reference sequence). This CDR3 spans 14 amino acids. Germline trimming cut 3 bases from V and 4 bases from J; bases unmatched to any gene: 4. DNA of the CDR3: TGTGCCAGCAGCTCCTACAGGGGGCGCACTGAAGCTTTCTTT. Translating it yields CASSSYRGRTEAFF.

V usage is TRBV23-1 and J usage is TRBJ1-1; 7 bases are a match to TRBD1. TRBV23-1 counts as an open reading frame of uncertain function. This CDR3 is built from 15 residues. Germline trimming cut 0 bases from V and 3 bases from J; bases unmatched to any gene: 4. CDR3 coding DNA: TGCGCCAGCAGTCAATCGGTCGACAGGGACACTGAAGCTTTCTTT. Translation gives CASSQSVDRDTEAFF.

This sequence joins TRBV30 and TRBJ2-5, with 7 bases matching TRBD1. Germline loops: CDR1 GTSNPN, CDR2 SVGIG (reference sequence). The V segment lost 0 bases and the J segment 5 bases; nucleotides outside the gene matches: 6. CDR3 length: 14 residues. The CDR3 DNA reads TGTGCCTGGAGTGTAGCAAGGGGGCCGGAGACCCAGTACTTC. Encoded protein: CAWSVARGPETQYF.

The V gene is TRBV15, the J gene TRBJ2-3, with TRBD2 matching 8 bases. Germline V gene data show CDR1 as LNHNV and CDR2 as YYDKDF (reference sequence). CDR3 length equals 17 residues. After removal of 8 bases from V and 3 bases from J, the junction contained 16 bases not matched to a gene. CDR3 sequence (DNA): TGTGCCACCGCGACCGGGAAGCGGGAGATGGTGACAGATACGCAGTATTTT. Amino acids: CATATGKREMVTDTQYF.

This clone has more than one count but fewer than ten. The rearrangement links TRBV5-6 to TRBJ2-1; TRBD2 agrees at 8 bases. Per germline, CDR1 SGHDT and CDR2 YYEEEE. Trimming took 4 bases from V and 2 from J; bases not matched to a gene: 14. This CDR3 has 18 residues. The CDR3 sequence: CASSVPRPGLVPYNEQFF. The DNA of the CDR3 is TGTGCCAGCAGCGTACCACGACCGGGACTAGTGCCCTACAATGAGCAGTTCTTC.

The chain joins TRBV27 to TRBJ2-7; D gene unclear. Germline CDR1 and CDR2: MNHEY and SMNVEV (reference sequence). The CDR3 length is 13 residues. V was clipped by 5 bases and J by 0 bases, with 8 bases between them. CDR3 sequence reads: CASSPGVSYEQYF. CDR3 DNA: TGTGCCAGCAGTCCCGGAGTCTCCTACGAGCAGTACTTC.

The gene calls are TRBV6-1 and TRBJ2-3; D perhaps matches TRBD2 (5 bases). The V and J ends lost 6 bases and 1 base respectively, with 14 bases between them. This CDR3 has 15 residues. Germline CDR1 MNHNS, CDR2 SASEGT. CDR3 residues: CASRRPGLGTDTQYF. CDR3 nucleotide sequence: TGTGCCAGCAGGCGACCGGGATTGGGCACAGATACGCAGTATTTT.

This clone was observed a handful of times. This sequence joins TRBV7-3 and TRBJ2-2; unclear D gene. Germline V gives CDR1 SGHTA, CDR2 FQGTGA. CDR3 length: 13 residues. V was clipped by 4 bases and J by 5 bases, with 8 bases between them. CDR3 nucleotide sequence: TGTGCCAGCAGCTCTTCCGGGACCGGGGAGCTGTTTTTT. As protein: CASSSSGTGELFF.

CDR3 in amino acids: CASSYTYRGVKAFF. The CDR3 nucleotides are TGTGCCAGCAGTTATACCTATCGCGGGGTGAAAGCTTTCTTT. V usage is TRBV6-5 and J usage is TRBJ1-1; D is ambiguous. The germline V gene has CDR1 MNHEY and CDR2 SVGAGI. The length of the CDR3 is 14 residues. V dropped 3 bases and J dropped 9 bases, with 17 bases sitting between them.

The V call is TRBV6-5, the J call TRBJ1-2, with D possibly matching TRBD1 (6 bases). Germline CDR1 reads MNHEY; CDR2 reads SVGAGI. This CDR3 is built from 15 residues. With 5 bases removed from V and 4 bases from J, the gap between germline ends came to 17 bases. CDR3: CASSPQGQGLYGYTF. CDR3 nucleotide sequence: TGTGCCAGCAGTCCCCAGGGGCAGGGGCTCTATGGCTACACCTTC.

The gene calls are TRBV11-2 and TRBJ2-7; 9 bases are shared with TRBD1. Germline assignment: CDR1 SGHAT and CDR2 FQNNGV. V lost 1 base to trimming and J lost 7 bases; unmatched junction nucleotides: 5. The CDR3 is 14 residues long. The CDR3 sequence: CASSLATGGQEQYF. Here the CDR3 DNA reads TGTGCCAGCAGCTTAGCAACAGGGGGCCAGGAGCAGTACTTC.

This clone has only one observation. The V gene is TRBV9, the J gene TRBJ2-1, with 8 nucleotides matching TRBD1. The germline gives CDR1 SGDLS, CDR2 YYNGEE. After removal of 3 bases from V and 6 bases from J, the junction contained 11 bases not matched to a gene. The CDR3 is 16 residues long. Here the CDR3 reads CASSARRKDRGNEQFF. CDR3 nucleotides: TGTGCCAGCAGCGCGAGACGAAAAGACAGGGGCAATGAGCAGTTCTTC.

This chain connects TRBV30 to TRBJ2-7, with D tentatively TRBD1 (5 bases). V gave up 0 bases and J gave up 5 bases, with 17 bases separating them. Germline V gene lookup returns CDR1 GTSNPN and CDR2 SVGIG (reference sequence). The CDR3 contains 15 residues. CDR3 residues: CAWSVGWGLGHEQYF. The CDR3 bases are TGTGCCTGGAGTGTGGGATGGGGCCTGGGCCACGAGCAGTACTTC.

The chain joins TRBV27 to TRBJ1-5, with D possibly being TRBD1 (5 bases). Trimming stripped 3 bases from V and 7 bases from J, with 13 bases between. Per germline, CDR1 MNHEY and CDR2 SMNVEV (reference sequence). This CDR3 contains 14 residues. The CDR3 spells CASSFGGGRQPQHF. The CDR3 DNA reads TGTGCCAGCAGTTTCGGGGGAGGACGGCAGCCCCAGCATTTT.

The V and J genes are TRBV30 and TRBJ2-7; no clear D. From germline, CDR1 is GTSNPN and CDR2 SVGIG (reference sequence). The CDR3 covers 13 residues. With 1 base removed from V and 1 base from J, the gap between germline ends came to 8 bases. The CDR3 DNA reads TGTGCCTGGAGTGAGTACAGTTCCTACGAGCAGTACTTC. Translated, it gives CAWSEYSSYEQYF. The variable domain in full, completed from reference TRBV30 and TRBJ2-7, reads SQTIHQWPATLVQPVGSPLSLECTVEGTSNPNLYWYRQAAGRGLQLLFYSVGIGQISSEVPQNLSASRPQDRQFILSSKKLLLSDSGFYLCAWSEYSSYEQYFGPGTRLTVT.

This chain links TRBV6-6 with TRBJ2-2; D is perhaps TRBD1 (5 bases). Looked up from germline, CDR1 is MNHNY and CDR2 is SVGAGI (reference sequence). This CDR3 is 13 amino acids long. Deletions cut 6 bases from V and 6 bases from J, with 11 bases between. The CDR3 region has the DNA TGTGCCAGCAGCAGGGAAACGGCCGGGGAGCTGTTTTTT. Translating it yields CASSRETAGELFF.

The sample holds a few counts of this clone. The V and J genes are TRBV5-1 and TRBJ1-3; tentatively, D is TRBD1 (5 bases). V was trimmed by 4 bases and J by 4 bases, leaving 12 bases between them. Germline CDR1 reads SGHRS; CDR2 reads YFSETQ. The CDR3 has 14 residues. The DNA of the CDR3 is TGCGCCAGCAGCCCACAGGTTCGGGGAAACACCATATATTTT. Residues: CASSPQVRGNTIYF.

The chain uses TRBV5-1 and TRBJ2-1; 9 bases align to TRBD2. There are 15 residues in the CDR3. Germline V CDR1 and CDR2: SGHRS, YFSETQ. Unmatched junction bases numbered 4, after V lost 0 bases and J lost 6 bases. This CDR3 reads CASSLDPSGINEQFF. For the CDR3, the DNA is TGCGCCAGCAGCTTGGACCCTAGCGGGATCAATGAGCAGTTCTTC.

The gene calls are TRBV15 and TRBJ2-1; D might be TRBD1 (5 bases). This CDR3 has 14 residues. Trimming shortened V by 0 bases and J by 8 bases, and 11 bases separated the two germline ends. Germline CDR1 and CDR2: LNHNV and YYDKDF (reference sequence). CDR3 amino acids: CATSRDSREHEQFF. The DNA of the CDR3 is TGTGCCACCAGCAGAGATTCCAGGGAACATGAGCAGTTCTTC.

The J gene is TRBJ2-3, the V gene TRBV2, with 10 bases that match TRBD1. The germline gives CDR1 SNHLY, CDR2 FYNNEI. CDR3 size: 13 residues. The V segment lost 8 bases and the J segment 6 bases; nucleotides outside the gene matches: 5. CDR3 sequence (DNA): TGTGCCAGCCGGGACAGGGGAACGGATACGCAGTATTTT. Translating it yields CASRDRGTDTQYF.

The chain uses TRBV4-2 and TRBJ1-5, with TRBD1 identical over 7 bases. The V segment lost 3 bases and the J segment 2 bases; nucleotides outside the gene matches: 7. The CDR3 loop spans 16 amino acids. Germline lookup yields CDR1 LGHNA and CDR2 YNFKEQ. The CDR3 protein is CASSQPLRGGNQPQHF. In nucleotides, the CDR3 is TGTGCCAGCAGCCAGCCGCTCAGGGGGGGCAATCAGCCCCAGCATTTT.

This clone appeared a few times. The chain recombines TRBV27 with TRBJ2-3; TRBD2 is a possible D gene (5 bases). The CDR3 has 15 residues. CDR1 is MNHEY and CDR2 is SMNVEV in the germline V gene (reference sequence). With 3 bases removed from V and 0 bases from J, the gap between germline ends came to 10 bases. The CDR3 bases are TGTGCCAGCAGTTTGTGGGCTAGCAGCACAGATACGCAGTATTTT. The encoded protein is CASSLWASSTDTQYF.

A few counts support this clone. The chain couples TRBV7-2 to TRBJ1-1, with D possibly TRBD1 on 5 matching bases. This CDR3 is built from 17 residues. Germline CDR1 SGHTA, CDR2 FQGNSA. The V and J ends lost 5 bases and 6 bases respectively, with 25 bases between them. Here the CDR3 DNA reads TGTGCCAGCAGCCGACCTCGCCAGACAGTGCGAAGAGCTGAAGCTTTCTTT. This translates into CASSRPRQTVRRAEAFF.

The J gene is TRBJ2-1, the V gene TRBV5-1; perhaps TRBD2 as D (5 bases). In germline, CDR1 is SGHRS, CDR2 YFSETQ. Trimming took 0 bases from V and 0 from J, leaving 7 bases between them. The CDR3 spans 15 residues. The CDR3 bases are TGCGCCAGCAGCTTGGGGGAGAGCTCCTACAATGAGCAGTTCTTC. Translated: CASSLGESSYNEQFF.

Note on this clone: The junction departs from germline at one end; a sequencing error may be responsible. The chain links TRBV7-9 to TRBJ2-5; D remains ambiguous. The CDR3 spans 12 residues. CDR1 and CDR2 from the germline V gene are SEHNR and FQNEAQ (reference sequence). The CDR3 sequence: CSSRHTGETQYF. CDR3 coding DNA: TGTTCCAGCAGACACACGGGAGAGACCCAGTACTTC.